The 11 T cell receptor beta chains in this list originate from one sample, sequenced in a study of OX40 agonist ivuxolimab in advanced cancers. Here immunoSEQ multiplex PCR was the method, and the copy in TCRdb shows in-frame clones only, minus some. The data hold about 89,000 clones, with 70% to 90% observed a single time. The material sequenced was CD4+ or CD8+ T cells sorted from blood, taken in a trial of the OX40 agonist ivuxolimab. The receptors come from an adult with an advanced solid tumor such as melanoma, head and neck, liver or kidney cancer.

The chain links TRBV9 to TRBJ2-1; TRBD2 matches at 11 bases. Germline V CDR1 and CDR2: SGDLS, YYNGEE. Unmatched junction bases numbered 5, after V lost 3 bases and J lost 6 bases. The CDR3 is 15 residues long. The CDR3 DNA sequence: TGTGCCAGCAGCGACGGGACTAGCGGTTTCAATGAGCAGTTCTTC. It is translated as CASSDGTSGFNEQFF. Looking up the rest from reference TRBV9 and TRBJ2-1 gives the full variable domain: DSGVTQTPKHLITATGQRVTLRCSPRSGDLSVYWYQQSLDQGLQFLIQYYNGEERAKGNILERFSAQQFPDLHSELNLSSLELGDSALYFCASSDGTSGFNEQFFGPGTRLTVL.

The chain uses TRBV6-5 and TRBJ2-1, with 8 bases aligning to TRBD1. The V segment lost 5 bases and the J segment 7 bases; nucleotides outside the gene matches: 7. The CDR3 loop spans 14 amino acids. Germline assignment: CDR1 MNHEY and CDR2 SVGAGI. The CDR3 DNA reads TGTGCCAGCAGTACGTGGACAGGGTTGAATGAGCAGTTCTTC. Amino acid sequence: CASSTWTGLNEQFF.

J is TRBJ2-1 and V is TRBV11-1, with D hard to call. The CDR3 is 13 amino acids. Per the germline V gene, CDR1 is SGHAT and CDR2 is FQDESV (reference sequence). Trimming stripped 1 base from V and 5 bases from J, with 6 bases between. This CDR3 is CASSLGQNNEQFF. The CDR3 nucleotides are TGTGCCAGCAGCTTAGGTCAGAACAATGAGCAGTTCTTC.

The CDR3 region has the DNA TGTGCCAGCAGCTTAGTCAGGGGCACTGAAGCTTTCTTT. It codes for CASSLVRGTEAFF. This chain connects TRBV11-2 to TRBJ1-1, with a possible D match to TRBD1 (6 bases). V was cut by 1 base and J by 4 bases, with 7 bases left in between. Looked up from germline, CDR1 is SGHAT and CDR2 is FQNNGV. The CDR3 length is 13 residues.

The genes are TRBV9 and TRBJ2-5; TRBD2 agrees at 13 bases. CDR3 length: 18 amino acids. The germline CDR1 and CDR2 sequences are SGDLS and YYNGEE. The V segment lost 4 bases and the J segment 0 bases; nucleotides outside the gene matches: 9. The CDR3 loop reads CASSRELGLAGYQETQYF. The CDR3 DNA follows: TGTGCCAGCAGCCGAGAGTTGGGACTAGCGGGATACCAAGAGACCCAGTACTTC.

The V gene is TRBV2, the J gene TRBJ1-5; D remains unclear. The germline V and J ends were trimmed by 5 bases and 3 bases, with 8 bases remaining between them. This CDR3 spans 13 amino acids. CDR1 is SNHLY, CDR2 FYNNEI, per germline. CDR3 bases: TGTGCCAGCAGTCGGCACTCCAATCAGCCCCAGCATTTT. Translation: CASSRHSNQPQHF.

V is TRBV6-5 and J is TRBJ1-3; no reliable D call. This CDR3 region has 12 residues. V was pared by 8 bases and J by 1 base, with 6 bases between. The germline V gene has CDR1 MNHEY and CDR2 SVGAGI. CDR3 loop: CASFSSGNTIYF. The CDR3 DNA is TGTGCCAGCTTCTCTTCTGGAAACACCATATATTTT.

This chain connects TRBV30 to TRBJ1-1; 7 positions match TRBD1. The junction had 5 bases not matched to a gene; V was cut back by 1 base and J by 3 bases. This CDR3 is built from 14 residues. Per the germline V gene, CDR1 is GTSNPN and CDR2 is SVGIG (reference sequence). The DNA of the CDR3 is TGTGCCTGGAGTGCACCAGGGGGATACACTGAAGCTTTCTTT. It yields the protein CAWSAPGGYTEAFF.

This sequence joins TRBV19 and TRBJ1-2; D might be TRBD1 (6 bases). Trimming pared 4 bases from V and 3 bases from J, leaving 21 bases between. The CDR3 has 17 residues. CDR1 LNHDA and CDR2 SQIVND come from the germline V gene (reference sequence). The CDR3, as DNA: TGTGCCAGTAGTAGTGGGGAATACAGGGATCTCTACTATGGCTACACCTTC. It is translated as CASSSGEYRDLYYGYTF.

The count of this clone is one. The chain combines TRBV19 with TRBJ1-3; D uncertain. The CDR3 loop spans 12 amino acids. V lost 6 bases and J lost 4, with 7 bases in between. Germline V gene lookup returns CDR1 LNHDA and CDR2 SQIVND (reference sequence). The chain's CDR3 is CASSLLGNTIYF. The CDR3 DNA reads TGTGCCAGTAGCCTCCTAGGAAACACCATATATTTT.

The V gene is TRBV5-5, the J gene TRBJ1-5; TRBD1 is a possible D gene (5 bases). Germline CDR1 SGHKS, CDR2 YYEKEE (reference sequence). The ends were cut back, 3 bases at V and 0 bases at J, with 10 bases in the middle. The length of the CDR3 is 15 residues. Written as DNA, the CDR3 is TGTGCCAGCAGCTCGGGACGGATTAGCAATCAGCCCCAGCATTTT. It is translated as CASSSGRISNQPQHF.